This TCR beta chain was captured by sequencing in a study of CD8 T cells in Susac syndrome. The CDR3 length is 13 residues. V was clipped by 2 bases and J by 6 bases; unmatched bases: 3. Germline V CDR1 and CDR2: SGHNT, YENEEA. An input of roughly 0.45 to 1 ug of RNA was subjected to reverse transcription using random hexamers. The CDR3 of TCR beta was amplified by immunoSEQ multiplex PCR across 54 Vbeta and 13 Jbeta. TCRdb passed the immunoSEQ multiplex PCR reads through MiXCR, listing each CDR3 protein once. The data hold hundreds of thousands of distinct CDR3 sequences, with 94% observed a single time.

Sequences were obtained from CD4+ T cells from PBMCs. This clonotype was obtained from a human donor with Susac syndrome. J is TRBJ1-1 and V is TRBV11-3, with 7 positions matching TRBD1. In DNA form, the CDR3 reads TGTGCCAGCAGCTTACAGGGGGACTCTGAAGCTTTCTTT. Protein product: CASSLQGDSEAFF.